This T cell receptor beta chain was recovered during a study of cytomegalovirus exposure and HLA in healthy donors. This CDR3 has 15 residues. Germline assignment: CDR1 MNHEY and CDR2 SVGAGI. The germline V and J ends were trimmed by 1 base and 6 bases, with 16 bases remaining between them. With 60 Vbeta and 13 Jbeta primers, the PCR was carried out. Clones were read by immunoSEQ multiplex PCR, and TCRdb kept only the in-frame ones, dropping some. The sample holds around 120,000 clones; about 73% are singletons and the top ten take just over 8%. Study conclusions and caveats: Later on, a genetic analysis was performed. It linked a missense variant in DCLRE1C with V- and J-gene trimming of TCR beta. Testing in vitro showed three CMV-associated chains specific for CMV antigens. Generally TCR sequences proved uncommon, though certain public TCRs appeared in numerous donors. The authors listed around 150 TCR beta chains as cytomegalovirus-associated.

With respect to this clone: Its antigen is as yet unknown.

The source of this sequence is a woman aged 40 to 50 in good health and CMV-seropositive. The sequenced sample was PBMCs. V gene TRBV6-5 combines with J gene TRBJ2-7, with D possibly TRBD2 on 5 matching bases. CDR3 DNA: TGTGCCAGCAGTTACTTCGGGCTAGCCGGCCTCGAGCAGTACTTC. Protein: CASSYFGLAGLEQYF.